This T cell receptor (beta chain) is drawn from a study of T cells in tuberculosis. Study information: T cells were selected with CD1B tetramers loaded with glucose monomycolate. A South African cohort included IGRA-negative adolescents, latently infected IGRA-positive adolescents and adults with active tuberculosis.

Note on this clone: The antigen remains undetermined.

Study-wide findings and caveats: Active tuberculosis patients had shorter CDR3-alpha; the beta difference was nonsignificant. Active tuberculosis TCR-alpha repertoires lay closer to GMM-specific TCRs than IGRA-negative controls, suggesting clonal expansion.

Profiling relied on immunoSEQ multiplex PCR, and the TCRdb table lists in-frame clones only, not all of them. The sample yields 45,000 or so clones, around 96% seen once. The V gene lost 6 bases and the J gene lost 1 base, with 6 bases spanning the gap. The CDR3 is 12 residues long. Per germline, CDR1 MNHNS and CDR2 SASEGT. The gene calls are TRBV6-1 and TRBJ2-5; D not certain. The clonotype comes from a donor aged 5-35 years with latent tuberculosis or without tuberculosis infection. Sequenced material: PBMCs. CDR3 sequence: CASRRVQETQYF. The CDR3 DNA reads as TGTGCCAGCAGACGCGTCCAAGAGACCCAGTACTTC.